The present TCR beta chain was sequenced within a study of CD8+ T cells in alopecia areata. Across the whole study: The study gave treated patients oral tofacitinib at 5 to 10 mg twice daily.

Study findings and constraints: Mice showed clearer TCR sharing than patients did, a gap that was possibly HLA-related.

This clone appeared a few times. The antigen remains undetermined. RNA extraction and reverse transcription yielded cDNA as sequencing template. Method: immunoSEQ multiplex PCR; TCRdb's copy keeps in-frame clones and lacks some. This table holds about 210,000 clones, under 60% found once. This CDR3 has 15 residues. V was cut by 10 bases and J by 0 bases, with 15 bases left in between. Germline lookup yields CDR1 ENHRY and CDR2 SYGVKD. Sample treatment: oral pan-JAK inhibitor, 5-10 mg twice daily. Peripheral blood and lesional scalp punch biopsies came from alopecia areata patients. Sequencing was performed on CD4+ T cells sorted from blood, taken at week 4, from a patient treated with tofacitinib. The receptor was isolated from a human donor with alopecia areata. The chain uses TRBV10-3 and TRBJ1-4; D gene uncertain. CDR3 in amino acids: CATAGREATNEKLFF. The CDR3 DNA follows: TGTGCCACAGCCGGCCGGGAAGCAACTAATGAAAAACTGTTTTTT.